This TCR beta chain was profiled in a study of T cells in Graves' hyperthyroidism and ophthalmopathy. Using RNA transcripts as the source, TCR beta CDR3 regions were amplified. The HTBI set primed first-round TCR CDR3 RT-PCR. MiXCR, run by TCRdb on the multiplex PCR reads, gives a single entry per CDR3 protein. The sample holds hundreds of thousands of distinct CDR3 sequences, approximately 13% seen once. This clonotype was counted between two and nine times. Germline is not matched at one junction end, which may reflect a read error. The CDR3 length is 14 residues. Per the germline V gene, CDR1 is SNHLY and CDR2 is FYNNEI.

The receptor's source is a woman between 25 and 40 years old with Graves' hyperthyroidism. The sample comprised blood. The chain has TRBV2 and TRBJ1-5; TRBD1 matches at 7 bases. The CDR3 bases are TGTGGCAGCAGTGAGATAGGGGACAGACAGCCCCAGCATTTT. Translated: CGSSEIGDRQPQHF.